This TCR beta chain appears in the sequencing data of a study of shared clonotypes between healthy human individuals. In regard to this clone: The antigen remains undetermined.

The CDR3 runs 12 residues. The V and J ends lost 0 bases and 3 bases respectively, with 5 bases between them. Germline V CDR1 and CDR2: GTSNPN, SVGIG (reference sequence). CD45RO-negative CD8 cells positively selected for CCR7 made up the naive population, which excluded terminally differentiated effector memory CD45RA+ cells. TCRdb's table, derived via immunoSEQ multiplex PCR, lists solely in-frame clones and lacks some. Seen here are more than 2 million clones, roughly 95% observed once, and the top ten hold around 1.1%. General observations from the study: Naive subsets generally had larger estimated richness than memory subsets.

The origin of this receptor is a man between 18 and 35 years old in good health. Specimen: naive CD8+ T cells sorted from blood. The chain joins TRBV30 to TRBJ1-2; no firm D call. CDR3 amino acids: CAWSVLDYGYTF. As DNA, the CDR3 is TGTGCCTGGAGTGTTCTGGACTATGGCTACACCTTC.